Listed here are 12 T cell receptor beta chains from one sample, sequenced in a study of T cells in Graves' hyperthyroidism and ophthalmopathy. The CDR3 regions of TCR beta were amplified from RNA transcripts. The TCR CDR3 was amplified in a first-round RT-PCR using the HTBI primer set. TCRdb reprocessed the multiplex PCR reads via MiXCR and lists one record per CDR3 protein. The data show approximately 270,000 distinct CDR3 sequences, just over 14% seen once. Sequencing was performed on blood. These receptors were taken from a woman aged 40 to 55 with Graves' hyperthyroidism that later progressed to Graves' ophthalmopathy.

This clonotype was observed a handful of times. A much larger clone lies a single base off, so this may be a read error. V and J are TRBV3-1 and TRBJ2-5; D gene ambiguous. The V end was cut by 2 bases, the J end by 5 bases, with 12 bases between. Per germline, CDR1 LGHDT and CDR2 YNNKEL (reference sequence). CDR3 length: 14 amino acids. The CDR3: CASSQMVAAETQYF. CDR3 nucleotides: TGTGCCAGCAGCCAAATGGTGGCGGCGGAGACCCAGTACTTC.

The chain links TRBV28 to TRBJ1-5; 8 bases fit TRBD1. Trimming cost V 2 bases and J 2 bases; bases outside gene matches: 8. This CDR3 has 17 residues. The germline V gene has CDR1 MDHEN and CDR2 SYDVKM. In nucleotides, the CDR3 is TGTGCCAGCAGTTTAAGGGGACAGGCTTCGGGCAATCAGCCCCAGCATTTT. It yields the protein CASSLRGQASGNQPQHF.

This clonotype came up many times. The rearrangement joins TRBV20-1 to TRBJ2-1; D call uncertain. The V end was cut by 0 bases, the J end by 10 bases, with 13 bases between. The germline V gene has CDR1 DFQATT and CDR2 SNEGSKA (reference sequence). The CDR3 has 13 amino acids. The CDR3 nucleotides read TGCAGTGCTAGAGATCAGCCGTTAGGCGAGCAGTTCTTC. It is translated as CSARDQPLGEQFF.

This clonotype was counted ten times or more. This chain uses TRBV5-4 with TRBJ2-3; the D gene is possibly TRBD1 (6 bases). Trimming removed 5 bases from V and 2 bases from J, with 15 bases in between. Germline CDR1 is SGHNT and CDR2 is YYREEE (reference sequence). CDR3 length: 15 amino acids. The CDR3 loop is CASRFKQGSTDTQYF. The CDR3 nucleotides are TGTGCCAGCAGATTTAAACAGGGCTCCACAGATACGCAGTATTTT. Full variable domain (missing parts from reference TRBV5-4 and TRBJ2-3): ETGVTQSPTHLIKTRGQQVTLRCSSQSGHNTVSWYQQALGQGPQFIFQYYREEENGRGNFPPRFSGLQFPNYSSELNVNALELDDSALYLCASRFKQGSTDTQYFGPGTRLTVL.

This clonotype came up many times. For the CDR3, the DNA is TGTGCCAGCAGCTCAACAGGGTGGCTCTCTAATGAAAAACTGTTTTTT. Protein product: CASSSTGWLSNEKLFF. The gene calls are TRBV5-6 and TRBJ1-4; perhaps TRBD1 as D (6 bases). CDR1 SGHDT and CDR2 YYEEEE come from the germline V gene. The CDR3 extends over 16 amino acids. V was clipped by 3 bases and J by 3 bases, with 15 bases between them. Looking up the rest from reference TRBV5-6 and TRBJ1-4 gives the full variable domain: DAGVTQSPTHLIKTRGQQVTLRCSPKSGHDTVSWYQQALGQGPQFIFQYYEEEERQRGNFPDRFSGHQFPNYSSELNVNALLLGDSALYLCASSSTGWLSNEKLFFGSGTQLSVL.

The table lists this clonotype with a few counts. The chain uses TRBV5-4 and TRBJ2-1; either TRBD1 or TRBD2 may supply D (5 bases each). The CDR3 has 16 amino acids. V was shortened by 0 bases and J by 3 bases, with 13 bases between the two germline ends. Germline CDR1 reads SGHNT; CDR2 reads YYREEE (reference sequence). CDR3 protein: CASSLAGKGNYNEQFF. In DNA form, the CDR3 reads TGTGCCAGCAGCTTGGCCGGGAAGGGGAACTACAATGAGCAGTTCTTC.

The rearrangement uses TRBV20-1 and TRBJ1-6; 7 positions agree with TRBD1. CDR3 length: 15 residues. Trimming at V came to 0 bases and at J to 9 bases, leaving 8 bases not matched to a gene. Germline V CDR1 and CDR2: DFQATT, SNEGSKA (reference sequence). In nucleotides, the CDR3 is TGCAGTGCTAGAGATCCCGGACAGGACGGTTCACCCCTCCACTTT. The encoded protein is CSARDPGQDGSPLHF.

This chain connects TRBV6-4 to TRBJ2-5; no firm D call. The CDR3 spans 13 residues. In germline, CDR1 is MRHNA, CDR2 SNTAGT. The V end lost 3 bases, the J end lost 5 bases, and 10 bases lay between the germline ends. The CDR3 bases are TGTGCCAGCAGTGATGGCACCTCGGAGACCCAGTACTTC. Encoded protein: CASSDGTSETQYF.

This clonotype came up many times. The junction does not match germline at one end; this may be a read error. This chain connects TRBV12-3 or TRBV12-4 to TRBJ1-4, with 7 nucleotides matching TRBD1. The CDR3 contains 14 residues. CDR3 nucleotide sequence: TGTGCCAGCACTTTAGGGGGCACGGAGGAAAAACTGTTTTTT. Its protein product is CASTLGGTEEKLFF.

The chain uses TRBV18 and TRBJ2-5, with a possible D match to TRBD1 (6 bases). The germline gives CDR1 KGHSH, CDR2 LQKENI. Trimming left V 6 bases short and J 5 bases short, with 13 bases between. The CDR3 consists of 13 residues. CDR3 region: CASSERQGETQYF. The CDR3 DNA reads as TGTGCCAGCTCCGAAAGGCAGGGGGAGACCCAGTACTTC.

This clonotype was observed at least ten times. This chain joins TRBV7-3 and TRBJ2-3; the match to TRBD2 covers 10 bases. The CDR3 contains 16 residues. Germline V lookup: CDR1 SGHTA, CDR2 FQGTGA. V was clipped by 5 bases and J by 2 bases; unmatched bases: 7. The CDR3 sequence: CASSPGLALNTDTQYF. Here the CDR3 DNA reads TGTGCCAGCAGCCCGGGACTAGCGCTAAACACAGATACGCAGTATTTT.

V gene TRBV7-9 combines with J gene TRBJ2-7, with D hard to call. The germline V and J ends were trimmed by 5 bases and 1 base, with 15 bases remaining between them. The CDR3 covers 15 residues. Germline CDR1 reads SEHNR; CDR2 reads FQNEAQ (reference sequence). This CDR3 reads CASSQTLPLSYEQYF. The CDR3 nucleotides read TGTGCCAGCAGCCAAACACTTCCTCTATCCTACGAGCAGTACTTC. Using reference TRBV7-9 and TRBJ2-7 for the parts outside the CDR3, the full variable domain is DTGVSQNPRHKITKRGQNVTFRCDPISEHNRLYWYRQTLGQGPEFLTYFQNEAQLEKSRLLSDRFSAERPKGSFSTLEIQRTEQGDSAMYLCASSQTLPLSYEQYFGPGTRLTVT.